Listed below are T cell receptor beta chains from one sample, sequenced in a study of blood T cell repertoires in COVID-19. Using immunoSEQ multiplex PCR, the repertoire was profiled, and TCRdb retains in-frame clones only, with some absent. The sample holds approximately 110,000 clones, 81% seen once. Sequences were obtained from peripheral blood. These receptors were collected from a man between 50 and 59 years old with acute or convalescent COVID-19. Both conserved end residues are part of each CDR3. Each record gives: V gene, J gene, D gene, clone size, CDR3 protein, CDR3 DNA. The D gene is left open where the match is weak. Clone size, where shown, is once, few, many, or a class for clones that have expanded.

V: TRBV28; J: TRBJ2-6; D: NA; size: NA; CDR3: CAIRGSGANVLTF; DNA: TGTGCCATTAGGGGCTCTGGGGCCAACGTCCTGACTTTC
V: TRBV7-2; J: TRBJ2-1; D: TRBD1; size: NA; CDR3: CASSLSGDRYNEQFF; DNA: TGTGCCAGCAGCTTATCAGGGGACAGATACAATGAGCAGTTCTTC
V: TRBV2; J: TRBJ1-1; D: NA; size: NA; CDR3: CASTRALNTEAFF; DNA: TGTGCCAGCACGAGGGCCTTGAACACTGAAGCTTTCTTT
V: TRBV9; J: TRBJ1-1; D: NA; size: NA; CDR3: CASSPYPGNTEAFF; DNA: TGTGCCAGCAGCCCCTATCCGGGGAACACTGAAGCTTTCTTT
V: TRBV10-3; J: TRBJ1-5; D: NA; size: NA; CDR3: CAISESRDQPQHF; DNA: TGTGCCATCAGTGAGTCGAGGGATCAGCCCCAGCATTTT
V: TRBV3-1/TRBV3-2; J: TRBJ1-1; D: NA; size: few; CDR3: CASSQREEAFF; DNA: TGTGCCAGCAGCCAGCGAGAGGAAGCTTTCTTT
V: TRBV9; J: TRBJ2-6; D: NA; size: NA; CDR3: CASSDYFQGTGANVLTF; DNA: TGTGCCAGCAGCGACTATTTTCAGGGGACTGGGGCCAACGTCCTGACTTTC
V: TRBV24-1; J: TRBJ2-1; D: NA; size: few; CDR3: CATSDSPNEQFF; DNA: TGTGCCACCAGTGATTCCCCTAATGAGCAGTTCTTC
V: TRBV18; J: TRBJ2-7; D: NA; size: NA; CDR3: CASSLTGSYEQYF; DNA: TGTGCCAGCTCGCTCACAGGCTCCTACGAGCAGTACTTC
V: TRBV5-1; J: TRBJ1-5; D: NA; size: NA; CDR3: CASSPHGGADQPQHF; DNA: TGCGCCAGCAGCCCCCATGGAGGGGCAGATCAGCCCCAGCATTTT
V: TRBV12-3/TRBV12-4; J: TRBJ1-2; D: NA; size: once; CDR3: CASTWGTHGYTF; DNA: TGTGCCAGCACCTGGGGGACACATGGCTACACCTTC
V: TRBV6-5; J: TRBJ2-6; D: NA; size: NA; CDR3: CASRTSGANVLTF; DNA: TGTGCCAGCAGAACATCTGGGGCCAACGTCCTGACTTTC
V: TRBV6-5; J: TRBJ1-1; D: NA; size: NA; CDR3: CKSGTNVATEAFF; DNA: TGTAAGTCGGGGACAAACGTCGCCACTGAAGCTTTCTTT
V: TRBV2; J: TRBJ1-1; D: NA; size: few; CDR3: CASSPQGDGTEAFF; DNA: TGTGCCAGCAGCCCACAGGGTGATGGGACTGAAGCTTTCTTT
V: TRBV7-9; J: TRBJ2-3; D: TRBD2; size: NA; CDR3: CASSLLAGRSDTQYF; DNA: TGTGCCAGCAGTCTGCTAGCGGGGAGGTCAGATACGCAGTATTTT
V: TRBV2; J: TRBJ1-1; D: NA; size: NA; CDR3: CASSERTVNTEAFF; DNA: TGTGCCAGCAGTGAACGGACAGTGAACACTGAAGCTTTCTTT
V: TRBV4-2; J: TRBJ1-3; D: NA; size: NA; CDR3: CASSPSHLSPRSGNTIYF; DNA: TGTGCCAGCAGTCCAAGCCATCTGAGTCCGCGCTCTGGAAACACCATATATTTT